Below are 6 T cell receptor beta chains sequenced from a single sample in a study of T cells in Graves' hyperthyroidism and ophthalmopathy (dated by TCRdb to between 2018 and 2020). The protocol used for the library was multiplex PCR. Sequencing instrument: Illumina HiSeq 2000. The TCR beta CDR3 regions were amplified from the RNA transcripts. A first-round RT-PCR of the TCR CDR3 used the HTBI primer set with the Qiagen OneStep RT-PCR kit. TCRdb took the public reads, trimmed them with fastp at Q25, ran MiXCR for clone calling and kept in-frame beta chains. Records with the same CDR3 protein are collapsed into one entry carrying the most frequent genes and DNA. This sample lists 600,000 to 700,000 distinct CDR3 sequences; 45% were detected once. Of the sample, 7% to 7.5% is held by the ten largest clones. Sequenced sample: peripheral blood or thyroid tissue (not recorded which). The receptors were gathered from an adult man with Graves' disease, either hyperthyroidism or ophthalmopathy (not recorded which).

A single count supports this clonotype. V usage is TRBV20-1 and J usage is TRBJ2-7; TRBD1 matches 11 bases. V dropped 0 bases and J dropped 6; count of bases not matched to a gene: 10. Germline V lookup: CDR1 DFQATT, CDR2 SNEGSKA (reference sequence). The CDR3 is 16 amino acids. In DNA, the CDR3 is TGCAGTGCTAGAGAATCATCAACCGGGACAGGGGGCGAGCAGTACTTC. This codes for CSARESSTGTGGEQYF.

On this clonotype itself: Likely a read error: the CDR3 ends without its conserved phenylalanine or tryptophan. V gene TRBV5-1 combines with J gene TRBJ1-6; maybe TRBD1 (5 bases). CDR3 length equals 15 residues. Deletions cut 4 bases from V and 1 base from J, with 9 bases between. Germline V gene lookup returns CDR1 SGHRS and CDR2 YFSETQ. CDR3 amino acids: CASSVGGSYNSPLHL. CDR3 nucleotides: TGCGCCAGCAGCGTTGGGGGATCCTATAATTCACCCCTCCACCTT.

Remarks on this clonotype: This may come from a read error, since a much larger clone is one base off. This chain links TRBV10-3 with TRBJ1-1; D gene uncertain. CDR1 and CDR2 from the germline V gene are ENHRY and SYGVKD. This CDR3 has 15 residues. The CDR3 nucleotides are TGTGCCATCAGTGATGGTGGGCCGGCGAACACTCAAGCTTTCTTT. This encodes CAISDGGPANTQAFF.

In its sample, this clonotype was seen a few times. The chain combines TRBV13 with TRBJ1-1; the match to TRBD1 covers 11 bases. V lost 5 bases to trimming and J lost 1 base; unmatched junction nucleotides: 6. Germline values: CDR1 PRHDT, CDR2 FYEKMQ (reference sequence). This CDR3 is 16 amino acids long. CDR3 nucleotides: TGTGCCAGCAGCCCCCCGGACAGGGGGCGGAACACTGAAGCTTTCTTT. Translation: CASSPPDRGRNTEAFF.

This clonotype was detected many times. The CDR3 loop is CATSRDLANYGYTF. The CDR3 DNA reads as TGTGCCACCAGCAGAGACCTAGCTAACTATGGCTACACCTTC. V and J are TRBV15 and TRBJ1-2; D is unclear. Trimming left V 0 bases short and J 0 bases short, with 5 bases between. This CDR3 spans 14 amino acids. CDR1 LNHNV and CDR2 YYDKDF come from the germline V gene (reference sequence).

This clonotype came up many times. The chain uses TRBV24-1 and TRBJ1-5; 7 bases map to TRBD1. The CDR3 consists of 15 residues. With V trimmed by 3 bases and J by 6 bases, 7 bases remained unmatched. Germline lookup yields CDR1 KGHDR and CDR2 SFDVKD. CDR3 DNA: TGTGCCACCAGTGATGACAGGGTATCCGGTCAGCCCCAGCATTTT. This gives the protein CATSDDRVSGQPQHF.